Below, 12 T cell receptor beta chains from the same sample are listed, as sequenced in a study of cytomegalovirus exposure and HLA in healthy donors (dated by TCRdb to about 2017). The library was obtained by the immunoSEQ multiplex PCR assay. A mixture of 60 forward primers for TCR Vbeta segments and 13 reverse primers for TCR Jbeta segments was used in the multiplex PCR. Drawn from immuneACCESS, this table holds only the in-frame rearrangements with V and J called that TCRdb kept. Clones are partly lost; checked studies trace under half to an unresolved V gene and leave the rest unexplained. The sample records roughly 150,000 clones, about 70% of which are singletons. The biggest ten clones account for approximately 3.4% of the sample. The specimen sequenced was PBMCs. The receptors here all came from a man aged 35 to 55 in good health and CMV-seronegative.

V gene TRBV4-1 combines with J gene TRBJ1-1; 7 bases are shared with TRBD1. Germline V gives CDR1 MGHRA, CDR2 YSYEKL. CDR3 length: 16 amino acids. V shed 4 bases and J 0 bases; nucleotides not matched to a gene: 8. The CDR3 protein is CASSLRTGRMNTEAFF. CDR3 sequence (DNA): TGCGCCAGCAGCCTGCGGACAGGCAGAATGAACACTGAAGCTTTCTTT.

This clone has just one count. V usage is TRBV6-5 and J usage is TRBJ2-3, with D hard to call. V was trimmed by 2 bases and J by 2 bases, leaving 5 bases between them. From germline, CDR1 is MNHEY and CDR2 SVGAGI. This CDR3 comprises 13 residues. CDR3 region: CASSYSSTDTQYF. Here the CDR3 DNA reads TGTGCCAGCAGTTACAGCTCCACAGATACGCAGTATTTT.

This chain joins TRBV5-6 and TRBJ2-7; 8 nucleotides line up with TRBD1. After removal of 1 base from V and 4 bases from J, the junction contained 4 bases not matched to a gene. CDR3 length equals 14 residues. Germline lookup yields CDR1 SGHDT and CDR2 YYEEEE. CDR3: CASSLTGGRYEQYF. The CDR3, as DNA: TGTGCCAGCAGCTTGACAGGGGGAAGGTACGAGCAGTACTTC.

The J gene is TRBJ2-7, the V gene TRBV11-3; 7 bases are shared with TRBD1. V was pared by 5 bases and J by 5 bases, with 12 bases of the junction left unmatched. The CDR3 is 15 residues long. The germline V gene has CDR1 SGHNT and CDR2 YENEEA. The CDR3 nucleotides are TGTGCCAGCAGCCAAAGACAGGGCCTTTCCGACGAGCAGTACTTC. It yields the protein CASSQRQGLSDEQYF. The full variable domain, rest sourced from reference TRBV11-3 and TRBJ2-7, is EAGVVQSPRYKIIEKKQPVAFWCNPISGHNTLYWYLQNLGQGPELLIRYENEEAVDDSQLPKDRFSAERLKGVDSTLKIQPAELGDSAVYLCASSQRQGLSDEQYFGPGTRLTVT.

The V call is TRBV7-2, the J call TRBJ1-2; weak D call: TRBD1 (5 bases). The CDR3 totals 18 residues. Germline V gene lookup returns CDR1 SGHTA and CDR2 FQGNSA. V lost 0 bases, J lost 2 bases, and 19 bases lay in between. CDR3 nucleotides: TGTGCCAGCAGCTTAGCGGGCGGGGGGAGGGGACCAAACTATGGCTACACCTTC. Translated, it gives CASSLAGGGRGPNYGYTF.

This chain uses TRBV2 with TRBJ2-7, with 7 bases lining up with TRBD1. The V and J ends lost 5 bases and 0 bases, in that order; junction bases with no gene match: 4. The CDR3 consists of 14 residues. Per the germline V gene, CDR1 is SNHLY and CDR2 is FYNNEI. Here the CDR3 DNA reads TGTGCCAGCAGTCCCGGACAGGCCTCCTACGAGCAGTACTTC. Residues: CASSPGQASYEQYF.

The chain links TRBV7-9 to TRBJ2-1; 9 bases are a match to TRBD1. There are 17 residues in the CDR3. V shed 3 bases, J shed 6 bases, and the junction held 12 bases outside the gene matches. From germline, CDR1 is SEHNR and CDR2 FQNEAQ (reference sequence). The CDR3 DNA follows: TGTGCCAGCAGCTTTACCACCGGGACAGGGTTCGCCAATGAGCAGTTCTTC. It yields the protein CASSFTTGTGFANEQFF. Using reference TRBV7-9 and TRBJ2-1 for the parts outside the CDR3, the full variable domain is DTGVSQNPRHKITKRGQNVTFRCDPISEHNRLYWYRQTLGQGPEFLTYFQNEAQLEKSRLLSDRFSAERPKGSFSTLEIQRTEQGDSAMYLCASSFTTGTGFANEQFFGPGTRLTVL.

This rearrangement joins TRBV27 to TRBJ1-1; a weak D match, TRBD1 (6 bases). The ends were cut back, 2 bases at V and 4 bases at J, with 17 bases in the middle. Germline V gene lookup returns CDR1 MNHEY and CDR2 SMNVEV (reference sequence). The CDR3 is made up of 16 amino acids. The CDR3, as DNA: TGTGCCAGCAGTTTAGTCCAGGGGCGTAGAGGCACTGAAGCTTTCTTT. This sequence encodes CASSLVQGRRGTEAFF.

The chain uses TRBV5-6 and TRBJ2-7; no clear D gene. Germline values: CDR1 SGHDT, CDR2 YYEEEE. The CDR3 sequence is 13 residues long. Trimming pared 4 bases from V and 3 bases from J, leaving 11 bases between. As DNA, the CDR3 is TGTGCCAGCAGCCTGGGCGTGGTCTACGAGCAGTACTTC. This gives the protein CASSLGVVYEQYF.

This sequence joins TRBV4-1 and TRBJ2-3; TRBD2 agrees at 7 bases. Trimming at V came to 0 bases and at J to 5 bases, leaving 8 bases not matched to a gene. The CDR3 sequence is 16 residues long. Germline lookup yields CDR1 MGHRA and CDR2 YSYEKL. CDR3 sequence: CASSQDLGRAGDTQYF. For the CDR3, the DNA is TGCGCCAGCAGCCAAGATCTGGGGAGGGCGGGAGATACGCAGTATTTT.

V is TRBV7-9 and J is TRBJ2-3; perhaps TRBD1 as D (6 bases). Trimming shortened V by 10 bases and J by 8 bases, and 16 bases separated the two germline ends. The CDR3 runs 12 residues. The germline V gene encodes CDR1 SEHNR and CDR2 FQNEAQ (reference sequence). The CDR3 is CATTGPHGTQYF. For the CDR3, the DNA is TGTGCCACTACAGGGCCCCACGGTACGCAGTATTTT.

This chain uses TRBV5-4 with TRBJ1-1, with TRBD1 matching 9 bases. The J segment lost 3 bases and the V segment lost 4 bases, leaving 4 bases of the junction unmatched. The CDR3 runs to 14 residues. CDR1 is SGHNT and CDR2 is YYREEE in the germline V gene (reference sequence). The CDR3: CASSRQGEDTEAFF. The DNA for the CDR3 is TGTGCCAGCAGCCGACAGGGGGAGGACACTGAAGCTTTCTTT.